Listed below are T cell receptor beta chains from one sample, sequenced in a study of blood T cell repertoires in COVID-19. Measured with immunoSEQ multiplex PCR; TCRdb has only the in-frame clones, and not every one. The profile shows 250,000 to 300,000 clones, roughly 88% of them singletons. The sequenced material came from PBMCs or T cells enriched from blood (not recorded which). Every receptor here comes from a woman aged 45-59 years who had recovered from COVID-19. CDR3s include the opening cysteine and the closing phenylalanine or tryptophan. The D gene is left open where the match is weak. Size values are once, few and many counts, or a class for expanded clones, and some rows have none.

V gene,D gene,clone size,J gene,CDR3 protein,CDR3 DNA
TRBV7-9,TRBD1,NA,TRBJ1-2,CASSPYRGRGDYGYTF,TGTGCCAGCAGCCCCTACAGGGGGCGTGGTGACTATGGCTACACCTTC
TRBV2,NA,NA,TRBJ2-5,CASSEATAQETQYF,TGTGCCAGCAGTGAAGCCACAGCTCAAGAGACCCAGTACTTC
TRBV6-5,TRBD1,once,TRBJ2-7,CASQDRDYEQYF,TGTGCCAGCCAGGACAGGGACTACGAGCAGTACTTC
TRBV11-2,NA,NA,TRBJ1-1,CASSLEFGKMNTEAFF,TGTGCCAGCAGCTTAGAATTCGGGAAAATGAACACTGAAGCTTTCTTT
TRBV5-1,TRBD2,NA,TRBJ2-1,CASSTGLAGGNEQFF,TGCGCCAGCAGCACAGGACTAGCGGGGGGGAATGAGCAGTTCTTC
TRBV18,NA,NA,TRBJ1-4,CASSLERQSGLFF,TGTGCCAGCTCCCTCGAGAGGCAATCGGGACTGTTTTTT
TRBV28,NA,NA,TRBJ2-1,CASSFYREFYNEQFF,TGTGCCAGCAGTTTCTACAGGGAATTCTACAATGAGCAGTTCTTC
TRBV3-1/TRBV3-2,NA,NA,TRBJ2-2,CASSQGGVRTGELFF,TGTGCCAGCAGCCAAGGCGGGGTTCGCACCGGGGAGCTGTTTTTT
TRBV7-2,TRBD1,few,TRBJ1-3,CASSTDRVNTIYF,TGTGCCAGCAGCACGGACAGGGTTAACACCATATATTTT
TRBV5-4,NA,NA,TRBJ2-7,CASSLGGVGGRPYEQYF,TGTGCCAGCAGCTTGGGGGGGGTAGGAGGGAGGCCTTACGAGCAGTACTTC
TRBV7-9,TRBD2,NA,TRBJ2-5,CASIDSGSETQYF,TGTGCCAGCATAGATAGCGGGAGTGAGACCCAGTACTTC
TRBV7-3,NA,once,TRBJ2-6,CASSLPGAGANVLTF,TGTGCCAGCAGCTTACCGGGTGCTGGGGCCAACGTCCTGACTTTC
TRBV18,TRBD1,NA,TRBJ2-2,CASSPQWTGPNTGELFF,TGTGCCAGCTCACCACAGTGGACAGGGCCGAACACCGGGGAGCTGTTTTTT
TRBV2,NA,NA,TRBJ2-3,CASRERTASDTQYF,TGTGCCAGCAGGGAGCGGACAGCCTCAGATACGCAGTATTTT
TRBV25-1,NA,NA,TRBJ2-7,CASSLTSLVEQYF,TGTGCCAGCAGTCTAACTAGCCTGGTCGAGCAGTACTTC
TRBV28,TRBD1,NA,TRBJ2-3,CASGRTGVDTQYF,TGTGCCAGCGGAAGGACAGGGGTAGATACGCAGTATTTT
TRBV6-5,NA,NA,TRBJ1-3,CASSFQVSSGNTIYF,TGTGCCAGCAGTTTTCAGGTTAGCTCTGGAAACACCATATATTTT
TRBV14,NA,NA,TRBJ2-5,CASSQGPKGTQYF,TGTGCCAGCAGCCAGGGGCCTAAGGGGACCCAGTACTTC
TRBV4-1,TRBD2,NA,TRBJ2-5,CASSRLGLAGETQYF,TGCGCCAGCAGCCGCTTGGGACTAGCGGGAGAGACCCAGTACTTC
TRBV5-1,TRBD2,NA,TRBJ2-3,CASSLGSGRSDTQYF,TGCGCCAGCAGCTTGGGTAGCGGGAGGTCGGATACGCAGTATTTT
TRBV7-2,TRBD1,NA,TRBJ2-5,CASSGQVVETQYF,TGTGCCAGCAGCGGACAGGTTGTAGAGACCCAGTACTTC
TRBV5-6,NA,NA,TRBJ1-2,CASSSGVPGYGYTF,TGTGCCAGCAGCTCCGGGGTCCCAGGCTATGGCTACACCTTC
TRBV19,NA,NA,TRBJ1-4,CASSPDSEATNEKLFF,TGTGCCAGTAGCCCGGACAGCGAGGCAACTAATGAAAAACTGTTTTTT
TRBV29-1,NA,NA,TRBJ1-6,CSAAIATDSPLHF,TGCAGTGCGGCGATAGCTACGGATTCACCCCTCCACTTT
TRBV28,TRBD1,once,TRBJ1-2,CASGEVGGQTSYGYTF,TGTGCCAGCGGCGAGGTCGGGGGACAGACAAGCTATGGCTACACCTTC
TRBV7-2,NA,NA,TRBJ2-3,CASSLAYITAADTQYF,TGTGCCAGCAGCTTAGCGTATATAACAGCCGCAGATACGCAGTATTTT
TRBV19,TRBD2,once,TRBJ2-3,CASSIRARSGRSTDTQYF,TGTGCCAGTAGTATCAGAGCACGTAGCGGGAGGAGCACAGATACGCAGTATTTT
TRBV7-9,NA,few,TRBJ1-1,CASNFPGDTEAFF,TGTGCCAGCAACTTTCCAGGGGATACTGAAGCTTTCTTT
TRBV7-2,TRBD1,NA,TRBJ1-2,CASSPNRGGYGYTF,TGTGCCAGCAGCCCAAACAGGGGCGGCTATGGCTACACCTTC
TRBV2,NA,NA,TRBJ2-7,CASSVRDEQYF,TGTGCCAGCAGTGTGAGGGACGAGCAGTACTTC
TRBV9,NA,NA,TRBJ2-3,CASSVSMGRTDTQYF,TGTGCCAGCAGCGTATCCATGGGGCGCACAGATACGCAGTATTTT
TRBV7-3,TRBD1,NA,TRBJ2-3,CASSSNRGNTDTQYF,TGTGCCAGCAGCTCCAACAGGGGGAACACAGATACGCAGTATTTT
TRBV27,NA,NA,TRBJ1-4,CASVEGANEKLFF,TGTGCCAGCGTAGAGGGGGCTAATGAAAAACTGTTTTTT
TRBV6-5,TRBD1,once,TRBJ1-2,CATFSGQARYGYTF,TGTGCAACCTTCTCGGGACAGGCGAGATATGGCTACACCTTC
TRBV28,NA,once,TRBJ2-2,CASSFQHGPGELFF,TGTGCCAGCAGTTTCCAACATGGTCCCGGGGAGCTGTTTTTT
TRBV7-2,NA,NA,TRBJ2-4,CASSLGGLGIQYF,TGTGCCAGCAGCTTAGGAGGGTTAGGCATTCAGTACTTC
TRBV7-9,TRBD1,NA,TRBJ2-2,CASRGDSPWTGELFF,TGTGCCAGCCGTGGGGACAGCCCGTGGACCGGGGAGCTGTTTTTT
TRBV28,NA,NA,TRBJ1-1,CASSEQPMNTEAFF,TGTGCCAGCAGTGAACAGCCCATGAACACTGAAGCTTTCTTT
TRBV29-1,NA,NA,TRBJ1-2,CSVGGAGAGYTF,TGCAGCGTGGGGGGGGCAGGTGCAGGCTACACCTTC
TRBV4-1,NA,NA,TRBJ1-2,CASSPGETRKDGYTF,TGCGCCAGCAGCCCGGGGGAGACCCGGAAAGATGGCTACACCTTC
TRBV7-8,NA,NA,TRBJ1-6,CASAGEGSYNSPLHF,TGTGCCAGCGCCGGAGAGGGTTCCTATAATTCACCCCTCCACTTT
TRBV11-2,NA,NA,TRBJ2-2,CASSLDRLRGTGELFF,TGTGCCAGCAGCTTAGACCGGCTCAGGGGAACCGGGGAGCTGTTTTTT
TRBV5-6,TRBD1,NA,TRBJ1-5,CASSLGQGINQPQHF,TGTGCCAGCAGCTTAGGACAGGGGATCAATCAGCCCCAGCATTTT
TRBV5-1,TRBD1,NA,TRBJ2-1,CASSPGQGVIDEQFF,TGCGCCAGCAGCCCGGGACAGGGGGTTATCGATGAGCAGTTCTTC
TRBV5-1,TRBD1,NA,TRBJ1-1,CASSSDRANTEAFF,TGCGCCAGCAGCTCTGACAGGGCAAACACTGAAGCTTTCTTT
TRBV29-1,NA,NA,TRBJ1-2,CSVDDIDRSSYGYTF,TGCAGCGTTGATGATATAGACAGGAGTTCCTATGGCTACACCTTC
TRBV27,NA,once,TRBJ2-7,CASRTFSRGEQYF,TGTGCCAGCAGGACTTTCTCAAGGGGCGAGCAGTACTTC
TRBV27,NA,once,TRBJ1-5,CASSLLGGLDNQPQHF,TGTGCCAGCAGTTTATTAGGGGGTTTAGACAATCAGCCCCAGCATTTT
TRBV2,NA,NA,TRBJ2-5,CASSRDTPQETQYF,TGTGCCAGCAGTAGGGACACTCCCCAAGAGACCCAGTACTTC
TRBV3-1/TRBV3-2,NA,NA,TRBJ2-2,CASSSTSRTGELFF,TGTGCCAGCAGCTCTACCTCACGCACCGGGGAGCTGTTTTTT
TRBV2,NA,NA,TRBJ1-1,CASNEGRDAEAFF,TGTGCCAGCAATGAGGGCAGAGACGCTGAAGCTTTCTTT
TRBV5-4,NA,NA,TRBJ1-2,CASSLRQNTYGYTF,TGTGCCAGCAGCTTGCGACAGAATACCTATGGCTACACCTTC
TRBV7-3,NA,NA,TRBJ2-5,CASSPTVGQETQYF,TGTGCCAGCAGCCCAACAGTGGGCCAAGAGACCCAGTACTTC
TRBV6-5,NA,NA,TRBJ2-7,CASTSQQGPYEQYF,TGTGCCAGCACCTCTCAACAGGGTCCCTACGAGCAGTACTTC
TRBV5-4,TRBD2,NA,TRBJ2-2,CASSSIGLENTGELFF,TGTGCCAGCAGCTCAATTGGACTAGAGAACACCGGGGAGCTGTTTTTT
TRBV3-1/TRBV3-2,TRBD2,NA,TRBJ2-1,CASSLAGSRYNEQFF,TGTGCCAGCAGCCTAGCGGGTTCCCGGTACAATGAGCAGTTCTTC
TRBV3-1/TRBV3-2,NA,NA,TRBJ2-5,CASSQAGETQYF,TGTGCCAGCAGCCAAGCCGGAGAGACCCAGTACTTC
TRBV6-5,TRBD2,NA,TRBJ2-1,CASSYAAGGIFEQFF,TGTGCCAGCAGTTATGCAGCGGGAGGTATTTTTGAGCAGTTCTTC